This TCR beta chain comes out of a study of T-cell memory formation after mild COVID-19. Overall study: Across donors, TCR clusters were largely donor specific.

Libraries for TCRalpha and TCRbeta carried sample barcodes and unique molecular identifiers via 5'RACE. TCRdb passed the 5' RACE reads through MiXCR, listing each CDR3 protein once. The data show some 200,000 distinct CDR3 sequences, with 7.5% to 10% seen just once and 3% to 4.5% held by the top ten. V lost 5 bases and J lost 0, with 12 bases in between. This CDR3 has 14 residues. The germline CDR1 and CDR2 sequences are SGHDT and YYEEEE. General study results and limits: Clones that got smaller from day 15 to 85 had even CD4/CD8, while clones growing later tipped toward CD4+. CD4+ contracting clones were mainly CM and EM; CD8+ ones, EMRA.

This clonotype was detected a few times. Its antigen is not identified. The source is a man aged 18 to 30 who had mild COVID-19 (a few samples of this study predate the infection). Cell type and time point are not known. The sample consisted of PBMCs or a T cell subset sorted from them (not recorded which). This chain links TRBV5-6 with TRBJ2-7; tentative D call: TRBD1 (5 bases). The chain's CDR3 is CASSRQGSSYEQYV. CDR3 DNA: TGTGCCAGCAGTAGGCAGGGAAGCTCCTACGAGCAGTACGTC.